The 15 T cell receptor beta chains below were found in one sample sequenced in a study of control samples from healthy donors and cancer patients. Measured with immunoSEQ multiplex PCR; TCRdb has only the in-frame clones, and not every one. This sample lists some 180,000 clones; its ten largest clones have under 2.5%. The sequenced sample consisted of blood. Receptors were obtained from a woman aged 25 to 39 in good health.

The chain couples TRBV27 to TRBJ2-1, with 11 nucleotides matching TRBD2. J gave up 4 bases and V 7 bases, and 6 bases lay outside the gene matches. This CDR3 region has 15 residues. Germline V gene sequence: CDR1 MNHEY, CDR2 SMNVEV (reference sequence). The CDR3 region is CASTHGTSGYNEQFF. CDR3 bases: TGTGCCAGCACCCACGGGACTAGCGGTTACAATGAGCAGTTCTTC.

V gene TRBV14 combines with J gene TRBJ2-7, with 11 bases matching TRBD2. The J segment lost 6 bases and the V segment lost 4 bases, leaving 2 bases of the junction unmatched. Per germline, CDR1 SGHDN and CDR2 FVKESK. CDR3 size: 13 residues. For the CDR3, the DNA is TGTGCCAGCAGCCGCGGGACTAGCGGCGAGCAGTACTTC. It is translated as CASSRGTSGEQYF.

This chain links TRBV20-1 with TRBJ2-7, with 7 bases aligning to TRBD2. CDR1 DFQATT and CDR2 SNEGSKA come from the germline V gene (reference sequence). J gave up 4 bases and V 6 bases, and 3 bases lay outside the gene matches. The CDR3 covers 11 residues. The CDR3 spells CSAHGGYEQYF. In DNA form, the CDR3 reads TGCAGTGCCCACGGGGGGTACGAGCAGTACTTC.

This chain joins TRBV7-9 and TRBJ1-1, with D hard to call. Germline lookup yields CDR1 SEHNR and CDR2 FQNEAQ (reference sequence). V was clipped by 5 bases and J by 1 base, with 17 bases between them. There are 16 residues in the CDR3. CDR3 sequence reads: CASSTGLFSANTEAFF. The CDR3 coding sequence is TGTGCCAGCAGCACTGGACTATTCTCGGCGAACACTGAAGCTTTCTTT.

The CDR3 sequence is CASSQDRTEAFF. Written as DNA, the CDR3 is TGCGCCAGCAGCCAAGATCGCACTGAAGCTTTCTTT. The V gene is TRBV4-1, the J gene TRBJ1-1; no clear D gene. The V and J ends lost 0 bases and 4 bases respectively, with 3 bases between them. Germline V gene sequence: CDR1 MGHRA, CDR2 YSYEKL. The CDR3 covers 12 residues.

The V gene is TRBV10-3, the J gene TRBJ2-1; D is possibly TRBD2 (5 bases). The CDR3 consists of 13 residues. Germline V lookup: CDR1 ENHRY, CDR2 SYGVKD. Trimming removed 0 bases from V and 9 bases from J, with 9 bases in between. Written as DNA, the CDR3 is TGTGCCATCAGTGAGTCGGACTCCCGTGAGCAGTTCTTC. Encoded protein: CAISESDSREQFF.

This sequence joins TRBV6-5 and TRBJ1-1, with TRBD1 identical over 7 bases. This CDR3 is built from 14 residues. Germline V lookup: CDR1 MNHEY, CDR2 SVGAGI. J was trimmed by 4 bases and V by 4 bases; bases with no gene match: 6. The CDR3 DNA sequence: TGTGCCAGCAGTTCCAGGGGGGGAGGCACTGAAGCTTTCTTT. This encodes CASSSRGGGTEAFF.

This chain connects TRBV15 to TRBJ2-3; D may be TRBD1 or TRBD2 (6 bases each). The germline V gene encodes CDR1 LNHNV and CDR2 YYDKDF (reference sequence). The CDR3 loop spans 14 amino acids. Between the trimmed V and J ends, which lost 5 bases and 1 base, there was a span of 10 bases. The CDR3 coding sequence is TGTGCCACCAGCCAAAGGGGGGGCACAGATACGCAGTATTTT. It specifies CATSQRGGTDTQYF.

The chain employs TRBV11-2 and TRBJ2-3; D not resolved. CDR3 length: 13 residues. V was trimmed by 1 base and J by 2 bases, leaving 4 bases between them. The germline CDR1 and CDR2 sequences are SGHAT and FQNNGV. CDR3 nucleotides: TGTGCCAGCAGCTTAGTGATCACAGATACGCAGTATTTT. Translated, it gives CASSLVITDTQYF.

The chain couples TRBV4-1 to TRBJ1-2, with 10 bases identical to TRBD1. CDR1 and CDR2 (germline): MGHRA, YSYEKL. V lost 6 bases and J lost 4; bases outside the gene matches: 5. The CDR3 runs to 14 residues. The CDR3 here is CASRGGQGGYGYTF. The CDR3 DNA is TGCGCCAGCAGGGGAGGACAGGGGGGCTATGGCTACACCTTC.

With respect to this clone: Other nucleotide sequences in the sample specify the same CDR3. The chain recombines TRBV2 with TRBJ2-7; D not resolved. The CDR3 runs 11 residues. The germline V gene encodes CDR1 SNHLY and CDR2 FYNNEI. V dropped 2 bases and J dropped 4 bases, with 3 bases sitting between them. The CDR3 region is CASSEPYEQYF. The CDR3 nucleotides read TGTGCCAGCAGTGAACCTTACGAGCAGTACTTC.

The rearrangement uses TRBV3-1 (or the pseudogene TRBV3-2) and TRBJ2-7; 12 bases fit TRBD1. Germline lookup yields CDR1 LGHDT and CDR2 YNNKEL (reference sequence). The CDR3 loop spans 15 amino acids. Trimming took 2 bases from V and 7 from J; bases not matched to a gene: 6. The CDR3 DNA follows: TGTGCCAGCAGCCAAAACTGGGACAGGGGGCGGGAGCAGTACTTC. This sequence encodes CASSQNWDRGREQYF.

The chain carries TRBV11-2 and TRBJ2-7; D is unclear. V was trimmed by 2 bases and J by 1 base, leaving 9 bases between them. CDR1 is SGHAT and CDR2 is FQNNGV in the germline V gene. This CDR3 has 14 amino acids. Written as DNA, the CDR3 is TGTGCCAGCAGCTTACTGACGTCGTCCTACGAGCAGTACTTC. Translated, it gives CASSLLTSSYEQYF.

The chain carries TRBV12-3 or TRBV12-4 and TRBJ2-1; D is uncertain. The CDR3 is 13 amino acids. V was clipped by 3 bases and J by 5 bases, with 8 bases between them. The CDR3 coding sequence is TGTGCCAGCAGTTTTGCCGAGGACAATGAGCAGTTCTTC. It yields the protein CASSFAEDNEQFF.

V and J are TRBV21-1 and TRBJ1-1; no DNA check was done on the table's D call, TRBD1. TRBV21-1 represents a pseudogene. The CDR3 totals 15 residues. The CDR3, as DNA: TGTGCCAGCAGCAAAGGGGCAACTCTGAACACTGAAGCTTTCTTT. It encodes CASSKGATLNTEAFF.